The subject of this entry is one TCR beta chain. The V gene's germline CDR1 is WNHNN and CDR2 SYGVQD (reference sequence). The CDR3 length is 13 residues. Trimming cost V 8 bases and J 3 bases, with 13 bases left between them. The data were obtained in a study of OX40 agonist ivuxolimab in advanced cancers. Study as a whole: A diagnosis of hepatocellular carcinoma, melanoma, renal cell or head and neck cancer was present in dose-escalation patients.

Method: immunoSEQ multiplex PCR; TCRdb's copy keeps in-frame clones and lacks some. The table records 7,400 or so clones, around 90% of them present only once. With baseline, cycle 4 day 1, and cycle 7 day 1 as timepoints, blood was sampled. The chain employs TRBV10-1 and TRBJ1-1; D gene ambiguous. Sequencing was performed on CD4+ or CD8+ T cells sorted from blood, taken in a trial of the OX40 agonist ivuxolimab. This TCR was recovered from an adult with an advanced solid tumor such as melanoma, head and neck, liver or kidney cancer. CDR3 residues: CASQAGVDTEAFF. As DNA, the CDR3 is TGCGCCAGCCAAGCTGGGGTGGACACTGAAGCTTTCTTT.